Detailed here is one T cell receptor beta chain. This specimen comes from a study of T cell changes during pregnancy in multiple sclerosis. The protocol was immunoSEQ multiplex PCR, while the TCRdb copy is restricted to in-frame clones and leaves out a portion. The top ten hold about 0.52% of the sample, which has about 79,000 clones, approximately 90% seen once. Germline values: CDR1 SGHAT, CDR2 FQNNGV. The CDR3 runs 12 residues. The V and J ends lost 5 bases and 6 bases respectively, with 8 bases between them. The source material was CD4+ T cells from peripheral blood mononuclear cells, sampled in the second trimester of pregnancy. The sequence was obtained from a female donor with multiple sclerosis, enrolled in a pregnancy study. The chain carries TRBV11-2 and TRBJ1-5; tentative D call: TRBD1 (6 bases). CDR3 DNA: TGTGCCAGCAGCACAGGGATTCAGCCCCAGCATTTT. The encoded protein is CASSTGIQPQHF.